This T cell receptor beta chain was sequenced during a study of blood T cell repertoires in COVID-19 (dated by TCRdb to 2018 to 2020). Looking at the study overall: Samples covering the acute and convalescent phases of COVID-19 were provided by collaborators in the United States, Italy and Spain. Samples came from the ongoing ImmuneRACE study (first 160 participants) plus 1,254 subjects from 6 global collaborators. HLA class I and class II types, where available, came from metadata supplied by the sample provider rather than from assay-based typing. Subjects who had been exposed to COVID-19, were actively infected with it, or had recovered from it provided the deeply sampled blood TCRbeta repertoires that made up the dataset. Nearly every sample came with metadata listing a de-identified subject ID, COVID-19 status, age in years and sex. The repertoires were released in a freely available public database intended as a resource for research on the immune response to SARS-CoV-2. The material from the prospective study consisted of cDNA or gDNA derived from T cells, B-cell-depleted T cells, or PBMCs.

TCRbeta CDR3 regions were amplified from genomic DNA by means of the immunoSEQ Assay, a bias-controlled multiplex PCR. The study's own analysis went as follows. Within the assay, amplification of reference gene primers was used to estimate how many nucleated cells each sample contained. Sequence reads were collapsed and filtered to measure the absolute abundance of every unique TCRbeta CDR3 rearrangement. For each sample, productive Simpson clonality was calculated as the square root of Simpson's diversity index over productive rearrangements. TCRdb obtained this table from immuneACCESS and retained in-frame rearrangements with V and J assigned. These tables miss some clones; where compared with another copy, unresolved V genes account for less than half of the shortfall, and the remainder is unexplained. The DNA gave D and trimming, while V, J and clone size come from that table. A total of 95,000 to 130,000 clones appear in this sample, roughly 79% of them only once. Of the sample, approximately 7% is held by the ten largest clones.

As concerns this clone: What antigen it recognizes has not been identified. Qualities for individual bases were not recorded, and no much larger clone is one base off.

Whole blood was collected in K2EDTA tubes by collaborating institutions according to the institutions' own protocols. For TCRbeta analysis, collaborators shipped samples in one of three forms: frozen whole blood, isolated PBMCs, or DNA extracted from either of those sample types. The CDR3 starts with the cysteine, ends with the phenylalanine, and has 13 residues. The DNA shown is the 39-base CDR3, in frame from base 1. Taken from the germline V gene, the CDR1 and CDR2 loops are MGHRA and YSYEKL. The V end loses 0 bases and the J end loses 6 bases, and a stretch of 9 bases separates them. Here is what the overall study found, with its caveats: Clinical and demographic metadata were provided uncurated, with the amount varying by source and participant.

Material: peripheral blood. The chain was built from TRBV4-1 and TRBJ2-7; the D segment cannot be called with confidence. This TCR derives from a man aged 65 to 79 with active or convalescent COVID-19. The nucleotides are TGCGCCAGCAGCCAAGATCGGGTCCGCGAGCAGTACTTC. Translation gives CASSQDRVREQYF.